The 26 T cell receptor beta chains given below trace back to one sample, sequenced in a study of PD-L1 blockade in urothelial cancer (dated by TCRdb to about 2017). The library relied on the immunoSEQ multiplex PCR assay. Drawn from immuneACCESS, this table holds only the in-frame rearrangements with V and J called that TCRdb kept. Clones are partly lost; checked studies trace under half to an unresolved V gene and leave the rest unexplained. For this sample there are tens of thousands of clones; 80% to 90% appear just once. Roughly 2.5% of the sample comes from the top ten. The time point label for this specimen denotes: peripheral blood 6 weeks after treatment start. The material was PBMCs, obtained around atezolizumab (anti-PD-L1) treatment. These receptors originate from a man between 65 and 85 years old with urothelial cancer.

The chain links TRBV7-9 to TRBJ1-1; the D is unclear. V was trimmed by 2 bases and J by 0 bases, leaving 10 bases between them. The CDR3 totals 15 residues. Germline-derived CDR1 and CDR2 are SEHNR and FQNEAQ (reference sequence). The CDR3 reads CASSLLTTLNTEAFF. The CDR3, as DNA: TGTGCCAGCAGCTTACTGACAACCCTGAACACTGAAGCTTTCTTT.

The chain employs TRBV11-2 and TRBJ2-5; D possibly corresponds to TRBD2 (6 bases). The CDR3 is 13 amino acids. Trimming left V 5 bases short and J 8 bases short, with 15 bases between. Germline lookup yields CDR1 SGHAT and CDR2 FQNNGV. Written as DNA, the CDR3 is TGTGCCAGCAGCCGGGGACTCGCGACCACCCAGTACTTC. Translation gives CASSRGLATTQYF.

This clone came up once. This sequence joins TRBV19 and TRBJ2-7; D may be TRBD2 (7 bases). The CDR3 totals 17 residues. CDR1 is LNHDA, CDR2 SQIVND, per germline (reference sequence). Trimming pared 5 bases from V and 0 bases from J, leaving 20 bases between. CDR3 sequence reads: CASSPGGHRRSSYEQYF. CDR3 nucleotide sequence: TGTGCCAGTAGTCCCGGGGGGCATAGAAGGAGCTCCTACGAGCAGTACTTC.

This chain joins TRBV19 and TRBJ2-5; tentatively, D is TRBD1 (6 bases). CDR1 LNHDA and CDR2 SQIVND come from the germline V gene (reference sequence). CDR3 size: 13 residues. Trimming cost V 4 bases and J 4 bases, with 10 bases left between them. DNA of the CDR3: TGTGCCAGTAGTAGGGACATGGGAGAGACCCAGTACTTC. This sequence encodes CASSRDMGETQYF.

The J gene is TRBJ1-2, the V gene TRBV7-6; 8 bases align to TRBD1. Trimming at V came to 4 bases and at J to 6 bases, leaving 7 bases not matched to a gene. CDR1 is SGHVS and CDR2 is FNYEAQ in the germline V gene. The CDR3 consists of 14 residues. CDR3 coding DNA: TGTGCCAGCAGCTCGCTACAGGGGGGGCATGGCTACACCTTC. Translated, it gives CASSSLQGGHGYTF.

V gene TRBV4-1 combines with J gene TRBJ1-5, with D tentatively TRBD1 (5 bases). Trimming removed 3 bases at V and 6 bases at J, with 15 bases between. Germline loops: CDR1 MGHRA, CDR2 YSYEKL. CDR3 length equals 15 residues. CDR3 residues: CASSHYQGAGQPQHF. CDR3 in DNA: TGCGCCAGCAGCCACTATCAGGGTGCTGGTCAGCCCCAGCATTTT.

V usage is TRBV6-5 and J usage is TRBJ2-1; D not resolved. V lost 5 bases and J lost 7, with 18 bases in between. This CDR3 is built from 15 residues. CDR1 MNHEY and CDR2 SVGAGI come from the germline V gene. The CDR3 sequence: CASSLLGGLYNEQFF. CDR3 nucleotide sequence: TGTGCCAGCAGTCTACTCGGCGGCCTATATAATGAGCAGTTCTTC.

This chain links TRBV4-2 with TRBJ2-7; D call uncertain. The germline V gene encodes CDR1 LGHNA and CDR2 YNFKEQ. The CDR3 is 14 residues long. V lost 0 bases and J 2 bases, leaving 8 bases between the germline ends. Here the CDR3 DNA reads TGTGCCAGCAGCCAAGAAATGTCGGCCTACGAGCAGTACTTC. It encodes CASSQEMSAYEQYF.

This chain joins TRBV1 and TRBJ2-2; the D call of TRBD2 is as the table states it, not checked on the DNA. TRBV1 is assigned pseudogene status. The CDR3 covers 15 residues. The CDR3 sequence is CTRGTSGNYTGELFF. CDR3 in DNA: TGCACCAGGGGGACTAGCGGCAATTACACCGGGGAGCTGTTTTTT.

The gene calls are TRBV30 and TRBJ2-1; D ambiguous. Germline V gene data show CDR1 as GTSNPN and CDR2 as SVGIG (reference sequence). With 0 bases removed from V and 8 bases from J, the gap between germline ends came to 20 bases. This CDR3 has 16 amino acids. The CDR3, as DNA: TGTGCCTGGAGTGTACTGAACTTCCCGGTAGCAGATGAGCAGTTCTTC. This translates into CAWSVLNFPVADEQFF.

DNA of the CDR3: TGTGCCAGTAGTAGGTATGGAGGGGGGGACGAGCAGTACTTC. As protein: CASSRYGGGDEQYF. The gene calls are TRBV19 and TRBJ2-7, with D possibly being TRBD2 (7 bases). Germline values: CDR1 LNHDA, CDR2 SQIVND (reference sequence). CDR3 size: 14 residues. Trimming stripped 4 bases from V and 5 bases from J, with 15 bases between.

This chain uses TRBV11-3 with TRBJ2-7; weak D call: TRBD2 (6 bases). Germline lookup yields CDR1 SGHNT and CDR2 YENEEA. The CDR3 covers 14 residues. V was clipped by 5 bases and J by 2 bases, with 13 bases between them. CDR3 amino acids: CASSRRDAPYEQYF. The CDR3 nucleotides are TGTGCCAGCAGCCGGCGGGACGCCCCCTACGAGCAGTACTTC. Full variable domain (missing parts from reference TRBV11-3 and TRBJ2-7): EAGVVQSPRYKIIEKKQPVAFWCNPISGHNTLYWYLQNLGQGPELLIRYENEEAVDDSQLPKDRFSAERLKGVDSTLKIQPAELGDSAVYLCASSRRDAPYEQYFGPGTRLTVT.

The chain couples TRBV19 to TRBJ1-5; 8 nucleotides match TRBD1. The CDR3 totals 13 residues. With 6 bases clipped from V and 3 bases from J, the junction kept 1 base outside the gene matches. Germline CDR1 reads LNHDA; CDR2 reads SQIVND (reference sequence). The CDR3 reads CASSQGANQPQHF. In DNA, the CDR3 is TGTGCCAGTAGCCAGGGGGCCAATCAGCCCCAGCATTTT.

This chain connects TRBV7-2 to TRBJ2-5, with TRBD2 matching 9 bases. CDR3 length equals 16 residues. Per germline, CDR1 SGHTA and CDR2 FQGNSA. The ends lost 5 bases at V and 4 bases at J; junction bases unmatched: 11. CDR3 loop: CASSHNGLARAETQYF. The CDR3 nucleotides read TGTGCCAGCAGCCACAACGGACTAGCGCGGGCAGAGACCCAGTACTTC.

V gene TRBV2 combines with J gene TRBJ1-4; 10 positions agree with TRBD1. This CDR3 contains 15 residues. Germline CDR1 SNHLY, CDR2 FYNNEI. V trimming: 4 bases; J trimming: 2 bases; junction bases outside the gene matches: 1. Written as DNA, the CDR3 is TGTGCCAGCAGTGGGACAGGGGGTACTAATGAAAAACTGTTTTTT. Its protein product is CASSGTGGTNEKLFF.

The V call is TRBV30, the J call TRBJ2-1, with 10 bases that match TRBD2. The CDR3 sequence is 17 residues long. V gave up 1 base and J gave up 1 base; unmatched junction bases: 7. Germline CDR1 is GTSNPN and CDR2 is SVGIG (reference sequence). Here the CDR3 DNA reads TGTGCCTGGAGTGGAGATAGCGGGAGGCCTTCCTACAATGAGCAGTTCTTC. Translated, it gives CAWSGDSGRPSYNEQFF.

V and J are TRBV14 and TRBJ2-7; 9 positions match TRBD1. V lost 3 bases to trimming and J lost 3 bases; unmatched junction nucleotides: 6. CDR1 and CDR2 (germline): SGHDN, FVKESK. This CDR3 comprises 15 residues. The CDR3 DNA sequence: TGTGCCAGCAGCCAGCCGACAGGGGGGAGCTACGAGCAGTACTTC. Translated, it gives CASSQPTGGSYEQYF. The variable domain in full, completed from reference TRBV14 and TRBJ2-7, reads EAGVTQFPSHSVIEKGQTVTLRCDPISGHDNLYWYRRVMGKEIKFLLHFVKESKQDESGMPNNRFLAERTGGTYSTLKVQPAELEDSGVYFCASSQPTGGSYEQYFGPGTRLTVT.

The CDR3 bases are TGTGCCATCAGTGAGACTCCCTCTAGCACAGATACGCAGTATTTT. Residues: CAISETPSSTDTQYF. This chain uses TRBV10-3 with TRBJ2-3; D is undetermined. V lost 2 bases, J lost 0 bases, and 9 bases lay in between. The CDR3 is 15 amino acids. CDR1 is ENHRY, CDR2 SYGVKD, per germline.

This clone was counted between two and nine times. The genes are TRBV7-8 and TRBJ2-3; D is unclear. Trimming left V 4 bases short and J 0 bases short, with 11 bases between. Per the germline V gene, CDR1 is SGHVS and CDR2 is FQNEAQ. The CDR3 covers 15 residues. Here the CDR3 reads CASSSNRFSTDTQYF. CDR3 coding DNA: TGTGCCAGCAGCTCCAACCGGTTTAGCACAGATACGCAGTATTTT.

This clone was found a few times. The chain recombines TRBV2 with TRBJ2-2, with D unresolved. CDR1 and CDR2 from the germline V gene are SNHLY and FYNNEI. V lost 5 bases, J lost 2 bases, and 12 bases lay in between. This CDR3 region has 15 residues. In DNA, the CDR3 is TGTGCCAGCAGTCCTACGACTGTTAACACCGGGGAGCTGTTTTTT. Encoded protein: CASSPTTVNTGELFF.

The genes are TRBV2 and TRBJ2-1; 11 bases match TRBD2. This CDR3 region has 15 residues. Germline CDR1 reads SNHLY; CDR2 reads FYNNEI. Trimming removed 3 bases from V and 5 bases from J; junction bases left unmatched: 3. The CDR3 spells CASSDGLAGHNEQFF. The CDR3, as DNA: TGTGCCAGCAGTGACGGACTAGCGGGTCACAATGAGCAGTTCTTC.

The J gene is TRBJ2-5, the V gene TRBV29-1, with 14 bases lining up with TRBD2. Germline V lookup: CDR1 SQVTM, CDR2 ANQGSEA. V lost 6 bases, J lost 4 bases, and 4 bases stayed unmatched. CDR3 size: 14 residues. The CDR3 loop is CSVGTSGSRETQYF. CDR3 coding DNA: TGCAGCGTCGGGACTAGCGGGAGTCGAGAGACCCAGTACTTC.

The chain links TRBV18 to TRBJ1-4; unclear D gene. Germline CDR1 reads KGHSH; CDR2 reads LQKENI. The V end lost 2 bases, the J end lost 6 bases, and 7 bases lay between the germline ends. This CDR3 is 13 amino acids long. The CDR3 loop reads CASSPGEDEKLFF. The CDR3 coding sequence is TGTGCCAGCTCACCAGGCGAGGATGAAAAACTGTTTTTT.

This sequence joins TRBV29-1 and TRBJ2-1; 11 nucleotides align to TRBD2. Germline lookup yields CDR1 SQVTM and CDR2 ANQGSEA. CDR3 size: 14 residues. The V and J ends lost 5 bases and 6 bases, in that order; junction bases with no gene match: 6. This CDR3 reads CSVSSGRAGNEQFF. DNA for the CDR3: TGCAGCGTTAGTAGCGGGAGGGCGGGCAATGAGCAGTTCTTC.

The chain has TRBV29-1 and TRBJ1-1; no definite D call. This CDR3 is 14 amino acids long. The ends were cut back, 5 bases at V and 2 bases at J, with 15 bases in the middle. The germline gives CDR1 SQVTM, CDR2 ANQGSEA. The CDR3 sequence is CSVNPRGFNTEAFF. In DNA form, the CDR3 reads TGCAGCGTTAACCCCCGCGGGTTCAACACTGAAGCTTTCTTT.

This clone was seen a handful of times. J is TRBJ2-1 and V is TRBV7-9; 9 nucleotides match TRBD2. The CDR3 is 15 amino acids. Germline CDR1 SEHNR, CDR2 FQNEAQ (reference sequence). V gave up 5 bases and J gave up 7 bases; unmatched junction bases: 9. The CDR3 DNA reads as TGTGCCAGCAGCCCTCCGGGACTAGCTTCTAATGAGCAGTTCTTC. It translates to CASSPPGLASNEQFF.